This TCR beta chain was captured by sequencing in a study of shared T cell receptors in the human thymus. Trimming took 0 bases from V and 4 from J, leaving 10 bases between them. CDR1 is ENHRY, CDR2 SYGVKD, per germline. The CDR3 contains 14 residues. The assay was immunoSEQ multiplex PCR, and TCRdb's table has in-frame clones only and misses some. The sample contains about 660,000 clones, around 87% of which appear only once. Separately, the same data were catalogued under a study of human thymus T cells.

The TCR comes from a boy less than two years old with a congenital heart defect. The specimen sequenced was thymocytes. This chain links TRBV10-3 with TRBJ2-7, with D maybe TRBD2 (6 bases). The CDR3 region is CAISESGGIYEQYF. The DNA of the CDR3 is TGTGCCATCAGTGAGTCGGGCGGGATATACGAGCAGTACTTC.